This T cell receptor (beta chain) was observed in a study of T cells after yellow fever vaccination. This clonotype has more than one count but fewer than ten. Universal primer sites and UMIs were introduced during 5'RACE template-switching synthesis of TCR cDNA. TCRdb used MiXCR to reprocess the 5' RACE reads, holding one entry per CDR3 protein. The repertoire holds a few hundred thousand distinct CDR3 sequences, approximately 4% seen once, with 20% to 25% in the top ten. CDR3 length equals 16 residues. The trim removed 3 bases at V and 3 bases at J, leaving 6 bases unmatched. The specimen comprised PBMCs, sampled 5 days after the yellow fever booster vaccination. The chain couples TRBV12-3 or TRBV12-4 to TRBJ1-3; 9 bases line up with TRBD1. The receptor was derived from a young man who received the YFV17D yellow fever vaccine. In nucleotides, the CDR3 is TGTGCCAGCAGTTTCGGAGGACAGGGGAGTGGAAACACCATATATTTT. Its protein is CASSFGGQGSGNTIYF.